One and the same sample provided the 24 T cell receptor beta chains below, sequenced in a study of neoadjuvant anti-PD-1 for oral cavity cancer. Clones were sequenced by immunoSEQ multiplex PCR, and TCRdb holds only the in-frame ones, with some missing. This table has fewer than 90,000 clones, 80% to 90% appearing once. Time point indicated: after neoadjuvant nivolumab, at surgical resection. The sample was PBMCs, taken after nivolumab (anti-PD-1) treatment. The receptors stem from a person aged 35-79 years with oral cavity squamous cell carcinoma.

This sequence joins TRBV29-1 and TRBJ2-5; 8 nucleotides align to TRBD1. V trimming: 7 bases; J trimming: 4 bases; junction bases outside the gene matches: 8. The CDR3 length is 13 residues. CDR1 and CDR2 (germline): SQVTM, ANQGSEA. CDR3 sequence: CSGYRGIGETQYF. The CDR3 nucleotides read TGCAGCGGCTACAGGGGGATTGGAGAGACCCAGTACTTC.

The chain links TRBV27 to TRBJ2-1; tentatively, D is TRBD2 (5 bases). Germline V gene lookup returns CDR1 MNHEY and CDR2 SMNVEV (reference sequence). The CDR3 loop spans 15 amino acids. Trimming took off 7 bases at V and 8 bases at J, with 21 bases between the two ends. The CDR3 spells CASTLTTHPGDEQFF. The CDR3 DNA reads TGTGCCAGCACTTTGACTACTCATCCCGGCGATGAGCAGTTCTTC.

A few counts support this clone. The V call is TRBV5-1, the J call TRBJ2-2, with D perhaps TRBD2 (5 bases). V was shortened by 0 bases and J by 2 bases, with 8 bases between the two germline ends. Germline V gene sequence: CDR1 SGHRS, CDR2 YFSETQ. The CDR3 covers 15 residues. CDR3 protein: CASSLGGLNTGELFF. Written as DNA, the CDR3 is TGCGCCAGCAGCTTGGGTGGACTTAACACCGGGGAGCTGTTTTTT.

The CDR3 sequence is CASSEALRAVGGTQYF. CDR3 sequence (DNA): TGTGCCAGCAGTGAAGCGCTTCGAGCGGTAGGGGGGACCCAGTACTTC. The rearrangement joins TRBV6-1 to TRBJ2-5, with D possibly matching TRBD1 (6 bases). V was shortened by 0 bases and J by 7 bases, with 18 bases between the two germline ends. There are 16 residues in the CDR3. Per the germline V gene, CDR1 is MNHNS and CDR2 is SASEGT.

The chain links TRBV30 to TRBJ1-3; D might be TRBD1 (5 bases). The V gene lost 2 bases and the J gene lost 0 bases, with 14 bases spanning the gap. There are 16 residues in the CDR3. CDR1 and CDR2 from the germline V gene are GTSNPN and SVGIG (reference sequence). The CDR3 spells CAWSTGEGYSGNTIYF. The DNA of the CDR3 is TGTGCCTGGAGTACCGGAGAGGGGTACTCTGGAAACACCATATATTTT.

V gene TRBV20-1 combines with J gene TRBJ2-7; D is uncertain. Germline V gene lookup returns CDR1 DFQATT and CDR2 SNEGSKA (reference sequence). V was trimmed by 5 bases and J by 4 bases, leaving 9 bases between them. The CDR3 loop spans 11 amino acids. CDR3 nucleotide sequence: TGCAGTGCTGGAGCCCTTTACGAGCAGTACTTC. Translating it yields CSAGALYEQYF.

The chain is built from TRBV29-1 and TRBJ2-1; 14 positions agree with TRBD2. J gave up 7 bases and V 6 bases, and 5 bases lay outside the gene matches. Germline-derived CDR1 and CDR2 are SQVTM and ANQGSEA. The CDR3 extends over 14 amino acids. As DNA, the CDR3 is TGCAGCGTCTCCGGGACTAGCGGGAGAAATGAGCAGTTCTTC. Translating it yields CSVSGTSGRNEQFF.

The V and J genes are TRBV6-6 and TRBJ2-3, with unresolved D. The CDR3 spans 11 residues. V dropped 10 bases and J dropped 4 bases, with 9 bases sitting between them. Germline assignment: CDR1 MNHNY and CDR2 SVGAGI (reference sequence). The CDR3 nucleotides are TGTGCCACCCTAAGGGCAGATACGCAGTATTTT. Amino acids: CATLRADTQYF.

The CDR3 bases are TGCGCCAGCAGCTTGGGGGGGGCGGACAATCAGCCCCAGCATTTT. Translating it yields CASSLGGADNQPQHF. The chain is built from TRBV5-1 and TRBJ1-5, with a tentative D call TRBD1 (6 bases). This CDR3 spans 15 amino acids. Germline CDR1 SGHRS, CDR2 YFSETQ. Trimming pared 0 bases from V and 3 bases from J, leaving 10 bases between.

The chain employs TRBV2 and TRBJ2-5; 8 nucleotides agree with TRBD1. Per the germline V gene, CDR1 is SNHLY and CDR2 is FYNNEI. The junction had 8 bases not matched to a gene; V was cut back by 10 bases and J by 1 base. The CDR3 runs 14 residues. CDR3 sequence reads: CATLLDRAQETQYF. For the CDR3, the DNA is TGTGCCACCCTCTTGGACAGGGCCCAAGAGACCCAGTACTTC.

The chain joins TRBV5-1 to TRBJ1-4; no clear D gene. The germline CDR1 and CDR2 sequences are SGHRS and YFSETQ. V was clipped by 0 bases and J by 0 bases, with 9 bases between them. The CDR3 length is 16 residues. CDR3 sequence: CASSLGSDATNEKLFF. DNA of the CDR3: TGCGCCAGCAGCTTGGGTTCGGATGCAACTAATGAAAAACTGTTTTTT.

J is TRBJ1-1 and V is TRBV30, with D perhaps TRBD1 (5 bases). The CDR3 extends over 13 amino acids. Germline CDR1 is GTSNPN and CDR2 is SVGIG (reference sequence). The V end lost 0 bases, the J end lost 4 bases, and 9 bases lay between the germline ends. CDR3 sequence reads: CAWSVVQGTEAFF. The DNA for the CDR3 is TGTGCCTGGAGTGTTGTCCAGGGCACTGAAGCTTTCTTT.

This clone came up once. The chain uses TRBV5-1 and TRBJ2-2; D is unclear. V was clipped by 3 bases and J by 0 bases, with 9 bases between them. The CDR3 contains 15 residues. From germline, CDR1 is SGHRS and CDR2 YFSETQ. The CDR3: CASSSGGSNTGELFF. The CDR3 bases are TGCGCCAGCAGCTCCGGCGGTTCGAACACCGGGGAGCTGTTTTTT. Together with reference TRBV5-1 and TRBJ2-2, the CDR3 gives the full variable domain: KAGVTQTPRYLIKTRGQQVTLSCSPISGHRSVSWYQQTPGQGLQFLFEYFSETQRNKGNFPGRFSGRQFSNSRSEMNVSTLELGDSALYLCASSSGGSNTGELFFGEGSRLTVL.

This chain uses TRBV7-9 with TRBJ1-1, with D possibly matching TRBD1 (6 bases). The CDR3 runs to 11 residues. Trimming removed 6 bases from V and 7 bases from J, with 9 bases in between. Germline lookup yields CDR1 SEHNR and CDR2 FQNEAQ (reference sequence). CDR3 DNA: TGTGCCAGCAGTGGGACACTTGAAGCTTTCTTT. Amino acids: CASSGTLEAFF.

This rearrangement joins TRBV19 to TRBJ2-2; the match to TRBD1 covers 8 bases. The germline CDR1 and CDR2 sequences are LNHDA and SQIVND (reference sequence). The CDR3 covers 15 residues. The V and J ends lost 4 bases and 7 bases, in that order; junction bases with no gene match: 8. Here the CDR3 DNA reads TGTGCCAGTAGTACTGACAGGGGCGCGGTCGGGGAGCTGTTTTTT. This sequence encodes CASSTDRGAVGELFF.

The rearrangement joins TRBV7-6 to TRBJ2-7; D ambiguous. Per germline, CDR1 SGHVS and CDR2 FNYEAQ. This CDR3 region has 14 residues. Deletions cut 5 bases from V and 2 bases from J, with 13 bases between. The CDR3 loop is CASSHSGGAYEQYF. For the CDR3, the DNA is TGTGCCAGCAGCCACTCGGGCGGAGCCTACGAGCAGTACTTC. Variable domain in full (rest from reference TRBV7-6 and TRBJ2-7): GAGVSQSPRYKVTKRGQDVALRCDPISGHVSLYWYRQALGQGPEFLTYFNYEAQQDKSGLPNDRFSAERPEGSISTLTIQRTEQRDSAMYRCASSHSGGAYEQYFGPGTRLTVT.

The chain carries TRBV5-6 and TRBJ2-3, with 10 bases aligning to TRBD2. With 0 bases clipped from V and 8 bases from J, the junction kept 9 bases outside the gene matches. The CDR3 runs to 16 residues. Germline V gene lookup returns CDR1 SGHDT and CDR2 YYEEEE. This CDR3 is CASSLGLAGVSVTQYF. The CDR3, as DNA: TGTGCCAGCAGCTTGGGGCTAGCGGGAGTTTCTGTTACGCAGTATTTT.

The rearrangement uses TRBV27 and TRBJ2-1; 7 nucleotides align to TRBD2. Germline CDR1 is MNHEY and CDR2 is SMNVEV (reference sequence). J was trimmed by 3 bases and V by 9 bases; bases with no gene match: 8. The CDR3 consists of 14 residues. The CDR3 protein is CARPAGPHYNEQFF. The CDR3, as DNA: TGTGCCAGACCAGCGGGACCTCACTACAATGAGCAGTTCTTC.

This clone was seen a single time. This chain uses TRBV9 with TRBJ2-5; 10 bases align to TRBD1. The CDR3 runs 15 residues. Germline V gene data show CDR1 as SGDLS and CDR2 as YYNGEE. Trimming removed 6 bases from V and 0 bases from J; junction bases left unmatched: 5. The CDR3 spells CASTMDRGYQETQYF. In DNA, the CDR3 is TGTGCCAGCACCATGGACAGGGGGTACCAAGAGACCCAGTACTTC.

V is TRBV6-1 and J is TRBJ2-1; 10 bases match TRBD2. V was pared by 2 bases and J by 4 bases, with 5 bases of the junction left unmatched. This CDR3 spans 16 amino acids. CDR1 is MNHNS, CDR2 SASEGT, per germline. DNA of the CDR3: TGTGCCAGCAGTGAATTAGCGGGAGGATTATACAATGAGCAGTTCTTC. Translating gives CASSELAGGLYNEQFF.

The rearrangement uses TRBV10-3 and TRBJ2-7; TRBD1 matches 8 bases. The CDR3 is 12 amino acids. With 0 bases clipped from V and 9 bases from J, the junction kept 1 base outside the gene matches. CDR1 is ENHRY, CDR2 SYGVKD, per germline. As DNA, the CDR3 is TGTGCCATCAGTGAGTCCACAGGGGGGCAGTACTTC. It specifies CAISESTGGQYF.

The chain recombines TRBV10-2 with TRBJ2-3, with a tentative D call TRBD1 (5 bases). CDR3 length: 15 residues. Germline assignment: CDR1 WSHSY and CDR2 SAAADI. The ends were cut back, 0 bases at V and 3 bases at J, with 10 bases in the middle. CDR3 residues: CASSESGRVTDTQYF. The CDR3 DNA reads as TGCGCCAGCAGTGAGTCAGGCAGGGTGACAGATACGCAGTATTTT.

This clone was recorded a few times. The V call is TRBV10-3, the J call TRBJ1-1; TRBD1 might be the D (6 bases). The CDR3 is 13 residues long. V lost 3 bases to trimming and J lost 9 bases, with 14 bases between them. Germline V gene data show CDR1 as ENHRY and CDR2 as SYGVKD. CDR3 sequence reads: CAISDGSGHKAFF. The CDR3 DNA is TGTGCCATCAGTGACGGCTCGGGACACAAAGCTTTCTTT.

In its sample, this clone was seen once. V is TRBV12-5 and J is TRBJ1-1; no clear D. In germline, CDR1 is LGHNT, CDR2 FRNRAP. V lost 3 bases to trimming and J lost 4 bases, with 6 bases between them. This CDR3 has 12 amino acids. The CDR3 loop reads CASGLGGTEAFF. The CDR3 DNA reads TGTGCTAGTGGTTTAGGAGGCACTGAAGCTTTCTTT.